The clone carrying this TCR beta chain was recorded a few times. The data are from a study of T cells in Graves' hyperthyroidism and ophthalmopathy. As for the study in general: Blood was drawn when the patient was first diagnosed and still untreated.

CDR3 length equals 12 residues. Germline CDR1 MDHEN, CDR2 SYDVKM. V lost 3 bases, J lost 13 bases, and 15 bases lay in between. Aged 18 to 65, the patients had hyperthyroidism that was newly diagnosed and had lasted under 2 months. Clinical symptoms, serum thyroxine and TRAb, thyroid ultrasound and orbital computed tomography were used for the diagnoses. Researchers took RNA transcripts and amplified the TCR beta CDR3 regions from them. TCR CDR3 underwent first-round RT-PCR with the HTBI primer set. MiXCR, run by TCRdb on the multiplex PCR reads, gives a single entry per CDR3 protein. The sample lists approximately 420,000 distinct CDR3 sequences, around 13% occurring once.

V and J are TRBV28 and TRBJ1-1; no definite D call. What was sequenced was blood. The receptor was isolated from a woman aged 18 to 35 with Graves' hyperthyroidism. CDR3 amino acids: CASSFGVLEGFF. The CDR3 region has the DNA TGTGCCAGCAGTTTCGGTGTCTTGGAGGGTTTCTTT.